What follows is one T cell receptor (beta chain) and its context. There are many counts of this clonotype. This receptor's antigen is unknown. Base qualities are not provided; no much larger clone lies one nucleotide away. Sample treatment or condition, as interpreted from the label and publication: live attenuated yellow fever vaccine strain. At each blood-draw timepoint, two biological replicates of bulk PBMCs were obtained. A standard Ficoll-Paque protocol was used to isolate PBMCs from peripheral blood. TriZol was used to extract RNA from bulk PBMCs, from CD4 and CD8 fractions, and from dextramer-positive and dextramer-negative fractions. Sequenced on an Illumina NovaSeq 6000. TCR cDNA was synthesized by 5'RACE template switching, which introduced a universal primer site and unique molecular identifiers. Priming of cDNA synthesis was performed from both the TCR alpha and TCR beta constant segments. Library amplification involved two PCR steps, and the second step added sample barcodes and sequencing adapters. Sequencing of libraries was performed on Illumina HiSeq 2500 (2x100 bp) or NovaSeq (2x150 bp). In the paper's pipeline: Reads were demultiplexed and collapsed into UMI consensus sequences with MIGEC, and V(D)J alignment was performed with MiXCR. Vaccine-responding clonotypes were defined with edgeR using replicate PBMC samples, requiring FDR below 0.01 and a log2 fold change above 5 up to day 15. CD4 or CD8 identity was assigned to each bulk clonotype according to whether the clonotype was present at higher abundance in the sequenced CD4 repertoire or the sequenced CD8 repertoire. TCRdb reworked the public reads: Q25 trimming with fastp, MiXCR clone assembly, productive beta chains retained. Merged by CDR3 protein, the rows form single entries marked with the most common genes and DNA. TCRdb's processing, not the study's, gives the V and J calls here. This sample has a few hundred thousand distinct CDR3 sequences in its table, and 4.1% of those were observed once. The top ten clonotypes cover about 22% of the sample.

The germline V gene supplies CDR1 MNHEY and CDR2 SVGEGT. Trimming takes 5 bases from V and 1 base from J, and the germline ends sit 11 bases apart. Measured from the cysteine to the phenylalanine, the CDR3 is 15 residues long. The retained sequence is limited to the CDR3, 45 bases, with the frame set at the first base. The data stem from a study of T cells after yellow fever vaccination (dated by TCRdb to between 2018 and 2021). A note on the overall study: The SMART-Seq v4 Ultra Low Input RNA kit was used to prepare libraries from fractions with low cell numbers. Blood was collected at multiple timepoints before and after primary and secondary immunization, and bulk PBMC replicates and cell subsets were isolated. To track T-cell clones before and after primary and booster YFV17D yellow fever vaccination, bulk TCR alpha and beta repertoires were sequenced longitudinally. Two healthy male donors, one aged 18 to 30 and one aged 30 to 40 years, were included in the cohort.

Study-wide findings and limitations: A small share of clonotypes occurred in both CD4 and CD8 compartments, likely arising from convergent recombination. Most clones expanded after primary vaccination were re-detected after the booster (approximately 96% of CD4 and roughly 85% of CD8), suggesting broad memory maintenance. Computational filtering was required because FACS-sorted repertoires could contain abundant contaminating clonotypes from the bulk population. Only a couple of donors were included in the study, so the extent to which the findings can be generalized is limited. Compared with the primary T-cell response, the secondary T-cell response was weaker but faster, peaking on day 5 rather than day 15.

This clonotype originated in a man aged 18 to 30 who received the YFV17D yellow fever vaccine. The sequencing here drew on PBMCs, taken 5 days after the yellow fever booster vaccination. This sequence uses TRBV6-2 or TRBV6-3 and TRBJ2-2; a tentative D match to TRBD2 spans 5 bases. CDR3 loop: CASSTRRRNTGELFF. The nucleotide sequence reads TGTGCCAGCAGTACTAGGCGGAGGAACACCGGGGAGCTGTTTTTT.